This T cell receptor beta chain appears in the sequencing data of a study of blood T cell repertoires in COVID-19 (dated by TCRdb to 2018 to 2020). Looking at the study overall: Samples covering the acute and convalescent phases of COVID-19 were provided by collaborators in the United States, Italy and Spain. The material from the prospective study consisted of cDNA or gDNA derived from T cells, B-cell-depleted T cells, or PBMCs. Deeply sampled blood TCRbeta repertoires from subjects exposed to, actively infected with, or recovered from COVID-19 were included in the dataset. The repertoires were made available in a free public database intended to serve as a resource for research on the immune response to SARS-CoV-2. Samples were obtained from the ongoing ImmuneRACE study (first 160 participants) and from 1,000 to 1,500 subjects provided by 6 global collaborators. Sample metadata almost always included a de-identified subject ID, COVID-19 status, age in years and sex. Where HLA class I and class II types were available, the types were taken from metadata supplied by the sample provider, not from assay-based typing. Summary of the overall study and its limitations: The quantity of clinical and demographic metadata differed by source and by participant and was supplied without curation.

About this clone itself: This clone's antigen is unknown. The input lacks base qualities; no much larger clone sits a single base away.

The collaborating institutions used their own protocols to collect whole blood in K2EDTA tubes. Collaborator samples were shipped for TCRbeta analysis as frozen whole blood, isolated PBMCs, or DNA extracted from either sample type. The immunoSEQ Assay, a bias-controlled multiplex PCR, was used to amplify TCRbeta CDR3 regions from genomic DNA. Regarding the original processing steps: Nucleated cell counts per sample were estimated from amplification of reference gene primers within the assay. Sequence reads were collapsed and filtered to measure the absolute abundance of every unique TCRbeta CDR3 rearrangement. For each sample, productive Simpson clonality was calculated by taking the square root of Simpson's diversity index across productive rearrangements. TCRdb carries this immuneACCESS record with in-frame sequences only. Its versions omit some clonotypes, under half of them owing to an unresolved V gene in the studies checked, with the rest unexplained. That table gives V, J and clone size, and the DNA gave D and trimming. Recorded for this sample are about 49,000 clones; approximately 85% of them occurred a single time. The top ten constitute around 2.5% of the sample.

CDR3 length: 15 amino acids, cysteine to phenylalanine. Only the CDR3 portion is preserved as DNA: 45 bases, with reading frame beginning at the first base. V is reduced by 0 bases and J by 3 bases, leaving a spacing of 6 bases between them. The germline V gene yields WSHSY for CDR1 and SAAADI for CDR2. This clonotype was obtained from a woman aged 55-75 years with acute or convalescent COVID-19. The sequenced sample was peripheral blood. The chain employs TRBV10-2 and TRBJ1-6; no D segment can be confidently identified. The CDR3 amino acid sequence is: CASSESQVYNSPLHF. The bases read TGCGCCAGCAGTGAGTCTCAGGTCTATAATTCACCCCTCCACTTT.